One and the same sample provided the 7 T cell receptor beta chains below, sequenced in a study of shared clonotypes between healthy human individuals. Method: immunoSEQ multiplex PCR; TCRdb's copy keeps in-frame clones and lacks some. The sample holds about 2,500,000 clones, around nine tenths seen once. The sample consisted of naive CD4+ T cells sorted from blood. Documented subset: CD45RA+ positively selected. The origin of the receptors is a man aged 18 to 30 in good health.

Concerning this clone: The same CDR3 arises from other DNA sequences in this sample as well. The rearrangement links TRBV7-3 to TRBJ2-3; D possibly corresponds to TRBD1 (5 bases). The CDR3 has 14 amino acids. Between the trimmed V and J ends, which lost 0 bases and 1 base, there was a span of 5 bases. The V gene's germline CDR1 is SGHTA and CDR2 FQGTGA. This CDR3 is CASSLTGGTDTQYF. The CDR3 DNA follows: TGTGCCAGCAGCTTAACAGGGGGCACAGATACGCAGTATTTT. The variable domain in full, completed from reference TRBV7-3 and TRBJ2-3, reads GAGVSQTPSNKVTEKGKYVELRCDPISGHTALYWYRQSLGQGPEFLIYFQGTGAADDSGLPNDRFFAVRPEGSVSTLKIQRTERGDSAVYLCASSLTGGTDTQYFGPGTRLTVL.

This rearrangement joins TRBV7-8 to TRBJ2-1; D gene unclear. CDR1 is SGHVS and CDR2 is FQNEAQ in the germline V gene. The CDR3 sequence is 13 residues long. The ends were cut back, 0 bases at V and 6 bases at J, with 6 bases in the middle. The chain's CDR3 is CASSLAGVNEQFF. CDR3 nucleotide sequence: TGTGCCAGCAGCTTAGCGGGCGTCAATGAGCAGTTCTTC.

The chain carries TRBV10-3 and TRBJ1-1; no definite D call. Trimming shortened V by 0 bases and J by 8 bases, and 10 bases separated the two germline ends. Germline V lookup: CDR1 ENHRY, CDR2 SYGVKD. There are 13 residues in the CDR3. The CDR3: CAISESRAAEAFF. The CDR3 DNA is TGTGCCATCAGTGAGTCGAGGGCAGCCGAAGCTTTCTTT.

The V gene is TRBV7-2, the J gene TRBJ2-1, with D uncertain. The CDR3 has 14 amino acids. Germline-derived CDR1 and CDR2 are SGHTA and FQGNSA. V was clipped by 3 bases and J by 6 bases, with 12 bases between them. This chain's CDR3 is CASSLDLPSNEQFF. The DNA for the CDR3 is TGTGCCAGCAGCTTGGATCTACCCAGCAATGAGCAGTTCTTC.

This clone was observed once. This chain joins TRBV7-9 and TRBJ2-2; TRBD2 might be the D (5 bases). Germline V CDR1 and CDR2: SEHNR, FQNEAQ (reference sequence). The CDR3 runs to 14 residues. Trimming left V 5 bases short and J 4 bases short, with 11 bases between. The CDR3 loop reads CASSPIATTGELFF. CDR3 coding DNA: TGTGCCAGCAGCCCAATAGCGACCACCGGGGAGCTGTTTTTT.

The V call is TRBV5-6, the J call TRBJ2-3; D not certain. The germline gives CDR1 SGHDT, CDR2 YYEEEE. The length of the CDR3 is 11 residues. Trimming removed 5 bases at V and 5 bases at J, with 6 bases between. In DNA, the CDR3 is TGTGCCAGCAGGTTACTAGATACGCAGTATTTT. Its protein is CASRLLDTQYF.

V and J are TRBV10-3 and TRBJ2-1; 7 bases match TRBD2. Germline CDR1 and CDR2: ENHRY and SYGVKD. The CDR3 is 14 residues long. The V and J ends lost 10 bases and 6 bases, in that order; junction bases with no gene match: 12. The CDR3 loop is CANRGDADSNEQFF. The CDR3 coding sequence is TGTGCCAATCGGGGGGACGCGGACTCCAATGAGCAGTTCTTC.